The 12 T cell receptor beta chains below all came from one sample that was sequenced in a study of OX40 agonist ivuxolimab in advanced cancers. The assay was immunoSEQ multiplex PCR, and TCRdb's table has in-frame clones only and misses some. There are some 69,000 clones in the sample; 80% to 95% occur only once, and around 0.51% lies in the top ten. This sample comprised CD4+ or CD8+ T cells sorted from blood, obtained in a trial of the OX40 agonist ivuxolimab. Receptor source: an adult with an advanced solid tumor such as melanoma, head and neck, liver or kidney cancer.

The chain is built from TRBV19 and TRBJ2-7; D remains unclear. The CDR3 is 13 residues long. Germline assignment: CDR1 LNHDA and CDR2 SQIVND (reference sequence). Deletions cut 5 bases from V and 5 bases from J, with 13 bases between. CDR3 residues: CASSPRVGHEQYF. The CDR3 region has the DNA TGTGCCAGTAGTCCCCGGGTCGGGCACGAGCAGTACTTC.

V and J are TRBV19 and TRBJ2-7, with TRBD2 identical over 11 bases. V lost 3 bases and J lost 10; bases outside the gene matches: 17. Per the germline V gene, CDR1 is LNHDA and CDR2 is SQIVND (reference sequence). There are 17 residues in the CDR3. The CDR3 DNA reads TGTGCCAGTAGTATTTCACATCGGGGGACTAGCGGTAATAAACAGTACTTC. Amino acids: CASSISHRGTSGNKQYF.

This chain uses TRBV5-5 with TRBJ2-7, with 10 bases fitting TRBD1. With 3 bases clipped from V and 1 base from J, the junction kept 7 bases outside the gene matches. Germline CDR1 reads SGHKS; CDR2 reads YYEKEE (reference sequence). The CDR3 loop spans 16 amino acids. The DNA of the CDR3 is TGTGCCAGCAGCTACCGACAGGGGGCTCCATCCTACGAGCAGTACTTC. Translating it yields CASSYRQGAPSYEQYF.

CDR3 nucleotides: TGTGCCAGCAGCTCCCGGCGAATCCCACTTAACAATGAGCAGTTCTTC. As protein: CASSSRRIPLNNEQFF. This chain links TRBV7-2 with TRBJ2-1; D not certain. The length of the CDR3 is 16 residues. Trimming took off 4 bases at V and 5 bases at J, with 18 bases between the two ends. From germline, CDR1 is SGHTA and CDR2 FQGNSA.

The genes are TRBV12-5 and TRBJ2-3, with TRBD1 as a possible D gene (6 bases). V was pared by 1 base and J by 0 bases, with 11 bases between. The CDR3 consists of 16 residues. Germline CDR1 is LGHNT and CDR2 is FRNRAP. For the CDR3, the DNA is TGTGCTAGTGGTTTGGCCCCAGGGGCAAGCACAGATACGCAGTATTTT. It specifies CASGLAPGASTDTQYF.

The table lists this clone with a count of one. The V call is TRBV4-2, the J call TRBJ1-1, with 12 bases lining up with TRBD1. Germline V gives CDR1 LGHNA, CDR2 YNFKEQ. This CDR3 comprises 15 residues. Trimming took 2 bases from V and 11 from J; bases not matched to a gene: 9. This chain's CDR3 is CASSQKGQGARGAFF. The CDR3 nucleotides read TGTGCCAGCAGCCAAAAGGGACAGGGGGCCCGCGGGGCTTTCTTT.

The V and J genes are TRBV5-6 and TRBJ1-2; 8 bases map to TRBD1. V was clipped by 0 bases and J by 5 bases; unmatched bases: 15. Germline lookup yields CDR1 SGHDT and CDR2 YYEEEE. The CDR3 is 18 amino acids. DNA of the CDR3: TGTGCCAGCAGCTTGGTTGGGACAGGCCCCTTGATGAAATATGGCTACACCTTC. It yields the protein CASSLVGTGPLMKYGYTF.

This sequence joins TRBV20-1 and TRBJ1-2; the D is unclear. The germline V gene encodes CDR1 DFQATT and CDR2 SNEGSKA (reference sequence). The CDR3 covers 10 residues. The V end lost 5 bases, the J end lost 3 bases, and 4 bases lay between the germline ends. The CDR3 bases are TGCAGTGCTCCGTACTATGGCTACACCTTC. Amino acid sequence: CSAPYYGYTF.

The DNA of the CDR3 is TGTGCCAGCAGCTCCCTAGCGGGAGTAGGCGAGCAGTTCTTC. The encoded protein is CASSSLAGVGEQFF. The chain combines TRBV7-2 with TRBJ2-1; 10 bases fit TRBD2. The CDR3 has 14 amino acids. Per the germline V gene, CDR1 is SGHTA and CDR2 is FQGNSA. The junction had 7 bases not matched to a gene; V was cut back by 4 bases and J by 10 bases. Complete variable domain (other parts from reference TRBV7-2 and TRBJ2-1): GAGVSQSPSNKVTEKGKDVELRCDPISGHTALYWYRQSLGQGLEFLIYFQGNSAPDKSGLPSDRFSAERTGGSVSTLTIQRTQQEDSAVYLCASSSLAGVGEQFFGPGTRLTVL.

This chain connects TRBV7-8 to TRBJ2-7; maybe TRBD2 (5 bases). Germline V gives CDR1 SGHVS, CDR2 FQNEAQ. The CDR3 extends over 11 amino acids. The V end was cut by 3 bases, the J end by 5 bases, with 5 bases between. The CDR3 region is CASSFGNEQYF. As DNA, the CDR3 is TGTGCCAGCAGCTTCGGGAACGAGCAGTACTTC.

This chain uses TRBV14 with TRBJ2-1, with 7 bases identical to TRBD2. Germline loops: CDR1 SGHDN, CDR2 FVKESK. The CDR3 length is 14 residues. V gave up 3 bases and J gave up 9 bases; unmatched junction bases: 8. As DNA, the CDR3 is TGTGCCAGCAGCCAGTGGGCTAGCGGTGTTGAGCAGTTCTTC. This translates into CASSQWASGVEQFF.

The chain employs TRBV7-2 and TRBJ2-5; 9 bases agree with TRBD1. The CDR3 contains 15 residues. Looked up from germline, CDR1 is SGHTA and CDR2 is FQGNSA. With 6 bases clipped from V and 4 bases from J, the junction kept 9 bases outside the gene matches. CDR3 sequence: CASRPGQGGGETQYF. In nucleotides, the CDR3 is TGTGCCAGCAGACCGGGACAGGGTGGGGGAGAGACCCAGTACTTC.